The clone carrying this TCR beta chain is a singleton in its sample. The data belong to a study of T cell changes during pregnancy in multiple sclerosis. Per germline, CDR1 MDHEN and CDR2 SYDVKM. This CDR3 spans 14 amino acids. With 6 bases removed from V and 5 bases from J, the gap between germline ends came to 17 bases. Profiled with immunoSEQ multiplex PCR; TCRdb holds only in-frame clones, not every one. This sample has about 130,000 clones, with about 96% found just once. This TCR came from a female donor with multiple sclerosis, enrolled in a pregnancy study. The chain couples TRBV28 to TRBJ2-7; D perhaps matches TRBD2 (5 bases). The input for sequencing was peripheral blood, taken after pregnancy. CDR3 nucleotide sequence: TGTGCCAGCAGCCCATCATGGACTGCGAACGAGCAGTACTTC. Amino acid sequence: CASSPSWTANEQYF.